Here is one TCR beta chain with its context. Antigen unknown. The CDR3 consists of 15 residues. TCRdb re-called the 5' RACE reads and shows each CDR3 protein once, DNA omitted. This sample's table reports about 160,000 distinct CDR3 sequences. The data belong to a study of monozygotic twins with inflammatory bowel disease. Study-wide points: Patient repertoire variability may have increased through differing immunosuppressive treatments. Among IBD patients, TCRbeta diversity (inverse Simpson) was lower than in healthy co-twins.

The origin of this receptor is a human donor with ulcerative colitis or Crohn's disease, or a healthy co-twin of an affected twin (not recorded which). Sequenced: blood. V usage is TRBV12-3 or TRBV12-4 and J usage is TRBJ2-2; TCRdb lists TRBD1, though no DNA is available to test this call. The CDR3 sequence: CASSLLGGGGGELFF.